The present T cell receptor (beta chain) was sequenced within a study of graft-versus-host responses after intestinal transplantation. Study background: All recipients were transplanted with multivisceral, liver-intestinal, or isolated intestinal grafts. Following induction with anti-thymocyte globulin, all recipients were given tacrolimus and steroids for three to four years.

Measured with immunoSEQ multiplex PCR; TCRdb has only the in-frame clones, and not every one. The data show about 100,000 clones, more than 85% seen once. Germline CDR1 and CDR2: MNHEY and SVGAGI. The CDR3 is made up of 15 amino acids. The study, taken as a whole, reports: HvG clone declines early post-transplant were associated with peak circulating GvH levels. Allograft clonal ratios (graft-versus-host to host-versus-graft) were high in patients who had graft-donor T cell macrochimerism.

On this clone: Its target is not known.

This chain connects TRBV6-5 to TRBJ2-5, with TRBD1 matching over 10 bases. Judging by the DNA end, TRBJ2-7 fits better; the J call may be wrong. The specimen was unstimulated CD4+ T cells sorted from spleen or lymph node cells, collected before transplant. This TCR derives from a human donor who was the organ donor for an intestinal transplant. The CDR3 spells CASRSGTGVFYEQYF. CDR3 bases: TGTGCCAGCAGGTCCGGGACAGGGGTTTTTTACGAGCAGTACTTC.